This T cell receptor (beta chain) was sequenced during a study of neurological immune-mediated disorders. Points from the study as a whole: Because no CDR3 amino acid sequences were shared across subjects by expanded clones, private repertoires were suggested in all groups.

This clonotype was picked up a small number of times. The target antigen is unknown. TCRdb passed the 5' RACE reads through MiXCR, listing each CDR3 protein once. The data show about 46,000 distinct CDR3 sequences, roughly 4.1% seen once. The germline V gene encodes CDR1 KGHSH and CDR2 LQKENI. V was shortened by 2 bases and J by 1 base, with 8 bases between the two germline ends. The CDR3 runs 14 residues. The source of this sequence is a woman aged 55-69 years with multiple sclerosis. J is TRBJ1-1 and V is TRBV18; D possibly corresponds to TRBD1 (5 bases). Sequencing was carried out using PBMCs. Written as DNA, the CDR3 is TGTGCCAGCTCACCAACAGGCGGGAACACTGAAGCTTTCTTT. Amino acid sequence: CASSPTGGNTEAFF.